The rows below give T cell receptor beta chains drawn from one sample of a study of technical replicates of blood from a handful of donors. TCRdb keeps only in-frame clones here, not all; method: immunoSEQ multiplex PCR. The sample holds 80,000 to 90,000 clones; around 94% are singletons and the top ten take 0.25% to 0.3%. Specimen: T cells isolated from PBMCs. The receptors come from a human donor in good health. Each CDR3 is given with its conserved first and last residue. A D gene is named only where the DNA matches it firmly. Where a row states a size, it is once, few, many or the class of an expanded clone; other rows omit it.

v_call: TRBV5-1; j_call: TRBJ1-2; d_call: -; clone_size: -; cdr3_nt: TGCGCCAGCAGCTTGGCCCGGGAAGGCTACACCTTC; cdr3_aa: CASSLAREGYTF
v_call: TRBV18; j_call: TRBJ2-7; d_call: -; clone_size: -; cdr3_nt: TGTGCCAGCTCACCACCCCGGGGATCAAAACTACAGAGCTTCTACGAGCAGTACTTC; cdr3_aa: CASSPPRGSKLQSFYEQYF
v_call: TRBV19; j_call: TRBJ1-1; d_call: -; clone_size: -; cdr3_nt: TGTGCCAGTAGTATGGGGCGGATGAACACTGAAGCTTTCTTT; cdr3_aa: CASSMGRMNTEAFF
v_call: TRBV5-4; j_call: TRBJ2-6; d_call: -; clone_size: -; cdr3_nt: TGTGCCAGCAGCATAGGACAGACCTCTGGGGCCAACGTCCTGACTTTC; cdr3_aa: CASSIGQTSGANVLTF
v_call: TRBV6-1; j_call: TRBJ1-1; d_call: -; clone_size: -; cdr3_nt: TGTGCCAGTTCTAACAGGGTGAACACTGAAGCTTTCTTT; cdr3_aa: CASSNRVNTEAFF
v_call: TRBV27; j_call: TRBJ2-1; d_call: TRBD2; clone_size: -; cdr3_nt: TGTGCCAGCCAACCTAGCGGGAGCTCCTACAATGAGCAGTTCTTC; cdr3_aa: CASQPSGSSYNEQFF
v_call: TRBV6-6; j_call: TRBJ1-2; d_call: TRBD1; clone_size: -; cdr3_nt: TGTGCCAGCAGTGGGACAGGCCTTCCCCTCTACACCTTC; cdr3_aa: CASSGTGLPLYTF
v_call: TRBV28; j_call: TRBJ1-1; d_call: -; clone_size: once; cdr3_nt: TGTGCCAGCAGGACCGGGACTAATGTCGGAGCTTTCTTT; cdr3_aa: CASRTGTNVGAFF
v_call: TRBV29-1; j_call: TRBJ1-2; d_call: TRBD1; clone_size: once; cdr3_nt: TGCAGCGTTGATCCGACAGGGGATTATGGCTACACCTTC; cdr3_aa: CSVDPTGDYGYTF
v_call: TRBV28; j_call: TRBJ1-5; d_call: -; clone_size: -; cdr3_nt: TGTGCCAGCAGTTTTAGTCAGCCCCAGCATTTT; cdr3_aa: CASSFSQPQHF
v_call: TRBV30; j_call: TRBJ2-3; d_call: TRBD2; clone_size: -; cdr3_nt: TGTGCCTGGACCGTACGGAGGACTAGCGGCCAATCTAGCACAGATACGCAGTATTTT; cdr3_aa: CAWTVRRTSGQSSTDTQYF